These T cell receptor beta chains were read from a single sample in a study of cytomegalovirus exposure and HLA in healthy donors. Using immunoSEQ multiplex PCR, the repertoire was profiled, and TCRdb retains in-frame clones only, with some absent. The repertoire has some 77,000 clones, approximately 80% of them found once; the top ten carry 20% to 30%. The sample comprised PBMCs. The receptors stem from a woman aged 50 to 60 in good health and CMV-seropositive. CDR3s include the opening cysteine and the closing phenylalanine or tryptophan. D genes are given only for firm matches. Only part of the rows carry a size: once, few, many, or a class if the clone is expanded.

clone size	V gene	J gene	D gene	CDR3 protein	CDR3 DNA
-	TRBV9	TRBJ2-5	-	CASSQAAGETQYF	TGTGCCAGCAGCCAAGCGGCGGGAGAGACCCAGTACTTC
-	TRBV18	TRBJ1-1	-	CASSPRQLNTEAFF	TGTGCCAGCTCACCCCGACAGTTGAACACTGAAGCTTTCTTT
-	TRBV7-6	TRBJ1-3	-	CASSFSQGSGNTIYF	TGTGCCAGCAGCTTTTCACAGGGCTCTGGAAACACCATATATTTT
few	TRBV14	TRBJ1-1	-	CASSPRGGYTEAFF	TGTGCCAGCAGCCCTAGAGGAGGGTACACTGAAGCTTTCTTT
few	TRBV27	TRBJ2-2	TRBD2	CASSSLGLAGVNTGELFF	TGTGCCAGCAGTTCCCTCGGTCTAGCGGGGGTTAACACCGGGGAGCTGTTTTTT
-	TRBV20-1	TRBJ2-1	-	CSAHRVDEQFF	TGCAGTGCTCACAGGGTGGATGAGCAGTTCTTC
-	TRBV7-2	TRBJ1-1	TRBD1	CASSTDRVGVAFF	TGTGCCAGCAGCACGGACAGGGTCGGAGTGGCTTTCTTT
-	TRBV10-3	TRBJ2-5	TRBD2	CAISGVAGEETQYF	TGTGCCATCAGTGGTGTTGCGGGAGAAGAGACCCAGTACTTC
-	TRBV21-1	TRBJ1-4	-	CASSKKDSDAEKLFF	TGTGCCAGCAGCAAAAAGGACAGTGATGCGGAAAAACTGTTTTTT
-	TRBV27	TRBJ2-1	TRBD2	CATRVLAGSKNEQFF	TGTGCCACCCGGGTTTTAGCGGGGTCTAAGAATGAGCAGTTCTTC
-	TRBV5-1	TRBJ2-3	-	CASSSETSTDTQYF	TGCGCCAGCAGCTCCGAGACTAGCACAGATACGCAGTATTTT
-	TRBV10-3	TRBJ1-3	-	CAIRMDSGNTIYF	TGTGCCATCAGGATGGACAGCGGAAACACCATATATTTT